The 32 T cell receptor beta chains presented below share a single source sample, sequenced in a study of blood T cell repertoires in COVID-19. Data came from immunoSEQ multiplex PCR; TCRdb stores just in-frame clones and leaves some out. The table lists about 130,000 clones, 80% of them singletons. What was sequenced was peripheral blood. The receptors here all came from a man between 65 and 80 years old with acute or convalescent COVID-19.

This chain joins TRBV27 and TRBJ1-2; maybe TRBD1 (6 bases). Trimming took off 6 bases at V and 6 bases at J, with 14 bases between the two ends. Germline CDR1 is MNHEY and CDR2 is SMNVEV (reference sequence). The CDR3 has 13 residues. The CDR3, as DNA: TGTGCCAGCAGGTCCACAGGGTCTAATGGCTACACCTTC. Its translation is CASRSTGSNGYTF.

The chain carries TRBV7-2 and TRBJ1-4; 8 nucleotides match TRBD1. The CDR3 extends over 15 amino acids. V was clipped by 3 bases and J by 12 bases; unmatched bases: 12. CDR1 is SGHTA, CDR2 FQGNSA, per germline. CDR3 amino acids: CASSFASGGQGELFF. The CDR3 DNA sequence: TGTGCCAGCAGCTTCGCATCAGGGGGCCAGGGGGAACTGTTTTTT.

V gene TRBV3-1 (or the pseudogene TRBV3-2) combines with J gene TRBJ1-2; a weak D match, TRBD1 (5 bases). This CDR3 has 12 residues. V was cut by 4 bases and J by 5 bases, with 8 bases left in between. Per germline, CDR1 LGHDT and CDR2 YNNKEL (reference sequence). The CDR3 region is CASSPGGYGYTF. The CDR3 coding sequence is TGTGCCAGCAGCCCGGGGGGATATGGCTACACCTTC.

The rearrangement links TRBV15 to TRBJ2-7; D perhaps matches TRBD2 (5 bases). The germline CDR1 and CDR2 sequences are LNHNV and YYDKDF (reference sequence). The length of the CDR3 is 12 residues. V lost 0 bases to trimming and J lost 10 bases, with 10 bases between them. CDR3 residues: CATSRDRTRQYF. CDR3 sequence (DNA): TGTGCCACCAGCAGAGATAGGACTCGTCAGTACTTC.

The J gene is TRBJ2-3, the V gene TRBV7-2, with 7 bases identical to TRBD2. Losses at the gene ends were 0 bases for V and 3 bases for J; bases not matched to a gene: 9. In germline, CDR1 is SGHTA, CDR2 FQGNSA. The CDR3 is 17 residues long. CDR3 sequence (DNA): TGTGCCAGCAGCTTAGCGGGTACGGGGGGAGGGACAGATACGCAGTATTTT. As protein: CASSLAGTGGGTDTQYF.

The rearrangement uses TRBV5-1 and TRBJ1-1; D not certain. Germline CDR1 SGHRS, CDR2 YFSETQ. The V end lost 4 bases, the J end lost 0 bases, and 7 bases lay between the germline ends. The CDR3 sequence is 13 residues long. CDR3 protein: CASSPQMNTEAFF. In DNA form, the CDR3 reads TGCGCCAGCAGCCCCCAAATGAACACTGAAGCTTTCTTT.

The gene calls are TRBV11-2 and TRBJ2-1, with 9 bases that match TRBD2. V lost 2 bases and J lost 2; bases outside the gene matches: 4. There are 16 residues in the CDR3. CDR1 and CDR2 from the germline V gene are SGHAT and FQNNGV. The CDR3 sequence is CASSLNAGGPYNEQFF. DNA for the CDR3: TGTGCCAGCAGCTTAAACGCGGGGGGGCCCTACAATGAGCAGTTCTTC. Using reference TRBV11-2 and TRBJ2-1 for the parts outside the CDR3, the full variable domain is EAGVAQSPRYKIIEKRQSVAFWCNPISGHATLYWYQQILGQGPKLLIQFQNNGVVDDSQLPKDRFSAERLKGVDSTLKIQPAKLEDSAVYLCASSLNAGGPYNEQFFGPGTRLTVL.

This chain connects TRBV6-5 to TRBJ1-2; D remains unclear. CDR3 length equals 13 residues. The V end was cut by 6 bases, the J end by 3 bases, with 11 bases between. The germline CDR1 and CDR2 sequences are MNHEY and SVGAGI. CDR3 sequence reads: CASRSHTDYGYTF. In DNA form, the CDR3 reads TGTGCCAGCAGGAGTCACACAGACTATGGCTACACCTTC.

The rearrangement links TRBV3-1 (or the pseudogene TRBV3-2) to TRBJ2-2; 7 positions agree with TRBD1. The CDR3 runs to 16 residues. CDR1 LGHDT and CDR2 YNNKEL come from the germline V gene (reference sequence). Germline trimming cut 5 bases from V and 4 bases from J; bases unmatched to any gene: 10. CDR3 loop: CASSSHPGTVTGELFF. The CDR3 DNA reads TGTGCCAGCAGCTCCCACCCCGGGACAGTCACCGGGGAGCTGTTTTTT.

J is TRBJ1-4 and V is TRBV5-4, with 8 positions matching TRBD1. This CDR3 spans 16 amino acids. Germline values: CDR1 SGHNT, CDR2 YYREEE (reference sequence). Trimming at V came to 2 bases and at J to 8 bases, leaving 11 bases not matched to a gene. The chain's CDR3 is CASSFGQGWGLEKLFF. DNA of the CDR3: TGTGCCAGCAGCTTTGGACAGGGATGGGGTTTAGAAAAACTGTTTTTT.

The rearrangement joins TRBV5-4 to TRBJ2-1, with 7 positions matching TRBD2. Germline V gene lookup returns CDR1 SGHNT and CDR2 YYREEE (reference sequence). The CDR3 contains 16 residues. After removal of 2 bases from V and 0 bases from J, the junction contained 5 bases not matched to a gene. CDR3 region: CASSFGGGPSYNEQFF. CDR3 DNA: TGTGCCAGCAGCTTTGGCGGGGGACCCTCCTACAATGAGCAGTTCTTC.

The chain combines TRBV7-9 with TRBJ1-2, with a weak D call TRBD1 (5 bases). Germline CDR1 is SEHNR and CDR2 is FQNEAQ (reference sequence). This CDR3 is 11 amino acids long. Trimming pared 8 bases from V and 6 bases from J, leaving 10 bases between. CDR3 in amino acids: CASHRGDGYTF. CDR3 coding DNA: TGTGCCAGCCATCGGGGGGATGGCTACACCTTC.

This sequence joins TRBV10-3 and TRBJ2-5, with TRBD1 matching 9 bases. The CDR3 runs to 15 residues. V was pared by 10 bases and J by 2 bases, with 11 bases of the junction left unmatched. Germline V gives CDR1 ENHRY, CDR2 SYGVKD. The CDR3 DNA sequence: TGTGCCACGTACCGAGGGACAGGGTGGCAAGAGACCCAGTACTTC. As protein: CATYRGTGWQETQYF.

The chain is built from TRBV7-2 and TRBJ2-7; possibly TRBD1 for D (5 bases). This CDR3 contains 17 residues. V lost 1 base and J 0 bases, leaving 16 bases between the germline ends. Germline V gene data show CDR1 as SGHTA and CDR2 as FQGNSA. CDR3 in amino acids: CASSLDGWGTVSYEQYF. In DNA form, the CDR3 reads TGTGCCAGCAGCTTAGATGGCTGGGGCACCGTCTCCTACGAGCAGTACTTC.

This clone has a count of ten or more. The rearrangement uses TRBV5-1 and TRBJ2-1; 9 positions match TRBD2. V was pared by 0 bases and J by 6 bases, with 7 bases of the junction left unmatched. There are 16 residues in the CDR3. In germline, CDR1 is SGHRS, CDR2 YFSETQ. CDR3 residues: CASSLGLRGGPNEQFF. The CDR3 DNA is TGCGCCAGCAGCTTGGGCTTGCGGGGGGGCCCCAATGAGCAGTTCTTC.

The rearrangement links TRBV18 to TRBJ1-4; tentatively, D is TRBD1 (6 bases). The V gene's germline CDR1 is KGHSH and CDR2 LQKENI. The CDR3 spans 16 residues. Trimming removed 5 bases at V and 2 bases at J, with 15 bases between. CDR3 region: CASSFAGVATNEKLFF. CDR3 in DNA: TGTGCCAGCTCATTCGCAGGGGTTGCCACTAATGAAAAACTGTTTTTT. Complete variable domain (other parts from reference TRBV18 and TRBJ1-4): NAGVMQNPRHLVRRRGQEARLRCSPMKGHSHVYWYRQLPEEGLKFMVYLQKENIIDESGMPKERFSAEFPKEGPSILRIQQVVRGDSAAYFCASSFAGVATNEKLFFGSGTQLSVL.

This chain joins TRBV15 and TRBJ2-2; perhaps TRBD2 as D (6 bases). Trimming shortened V by 3 bases and J by 3 bases, and 11 bases separated the two germline ends. Germline assignment: CDR1 LNHNV and CDR2 YYDKDF (reference sequence). The CDR3 is 15 residues long. The CDR3 reads CATSSPREDTGELFF. For the CDR3, the DNA is TGTGCCACCAGCAGCCCCAGGGAGGACACCGGGGAGCTGTTTTTT.

The chain links TRBV10-3 to TRBJ1-2; TRBD1 aligns across 7 bases. The length of the CDR3 is 14 residues. Trimming cost V 6 bases and J 4 bases; bases outside gene matches: 8. CDR1 is ENHRY and CDR2 is SYGVKD in the germline V gene. The CDR3 sequence is CAISRDSQFYGYTF. In DNA form, the CDR3 reads TGTGCCATCAGCCGGGACAGCCAATTCTATGGCTACACCTTC.

The rearrangement uses TRBV27 and TRBJ2-7, with 7 bases aligning to TRBD1. CDR1 and CDR2 from the germline V gene are MNHEY and SMNVEV (reference sequence). Losses at the gene ends were 4 bases for V and 1 base for J; bases not matched to a gene: 7. The CDR3 covers 15 residues. The CDR3 loop is CASSYGPTGSYEQYF. CDR3 nucleotide sequence: TGTGCCAGCAGTTACGGACCGACAGGGTCCTACGAGCAGTACTTC.

In this sample, this clone turned up once. The chain couples TRBV9 to TRBJ1-6, with D possibly being TRBD1 (5 bases). This CDR3 contains 13 residues. Per germline, CDR1 SGDLS and CDR2 YYNGEE. V lost 0 bases and J lost 10, with 8 bases in between. The CDR3 protein is CASSVAQGSPLHF. In DNA form, the CDR3 reads TGTGCCAGCAGCGTAGCCCAGGGCTCACCCCTCCACTTT. Full variable domain (outside the CDR3, taken from reference TRBV9 and TRBJ1-6): DSGVTQTPKHLITATGQRVTLRCSPRSGDLSVYWYQQSLDQGLQFLIQYYNGEERAKGNILERFSAQQFPDLHSELNLSSLELGDSALYFCASSVAQGSPLHFGNGTRLTVT.

The count of this clone is one. V gene TRBV4-1 combines with J gene TRBJ2-5; D may be TRBD2 (5 bases). Trimming took off 3 bases at V and 9 bases at J, with 17 bases between the two ends. Germline V gives CDR1 MGHRA, CDR2 YSYEKL. This CDR3 has 14 residues. The CDR3 protein is CASSQTDGVRAQYF. CDR3 nucleotides: TGCGCCAGCAGCCAGACGGACGGCGTGAGGGCCCAGTACTTC.

The genes are TRBV10-1 and TRBJ1-1; possibly TRBD1 for D (6 bases). There are 14 residues in the CDR3. V was pared by 6 bases and J by 0 bases, with 11 bases between. Germline CDR1 is WNHNN and CDR2 is SYGVQD (reference sequence). This CDR3 is CASRGGRMNTEAFF. Written as DNA, the CDR3 is TGCGCCAGCAGGGGGGGGCGGATGAACACTGAAGCTTTCTTT.

This sequence joins TRBV5-1 and TRBJ1-5, with 7 bases identical to TRBD1. Germline CDR1 reads SGHRS; CDR2 reads YFSETQ. The CDR3 is 15 amino acids. V shed 0 bases, J shed 3 bases, and the junction held 3 bases outside the gene matches. CDR3 nucleotide sequence: TGCGCCAGCAGCTTGGATGGGACAGACAATCAGCCCCAGCATTTT. Protein: CASSLDGTDNQPQHF.

This rearrangement joins TRBV18 to TRBJ1-2; 8 bases align to TRBD1. The trim removed 5 bases at V and 8 bases at J, leaving 19 bases unmatched. Germline lookup yields CDR1 KGHSH and CDR2 LQKENI. This CDR3 is 17 amino acids long. The CDR3 DNA sequence: TGTGCCAGCTCAAATATGAGGCTTGGACAGGGCGGGGAAGGCTACACCTTC. It is translated as CASSNMRLGQGGEGYTF.

This chain joins TRBV5-1 and TRBJ1-3, with TRBD1 as a possible D gene (5 bases). From germline, CDR1 is SGHRS and CDR2 YFSETQ. The CDR3 consists of 16 residues. V was pared by 3 bases and J by 3 bases, with 16 bases between. CDR3 sequence: CASSSAQGFGGNTIYF. The CDR3, as DNA: TGCGCCAGCAGCTCGGCCCAGGGCTTCGGTGGAAACACCATATATTTT.

The rearrangement uses TRBV6-5 and TRBJ1-6, with 7 bases identical to TRBD1. Germline values: CDR1 MNHEY, CDR2 SVGAGI. The CDR3 spans 15 residues. V trimming: 6 bases; J trimming: 5 bases; junction bases outside the gene matches: 7. The CDR3 loop reads CASRTRRGNNSPLHF. CDR3 DNA sequence: TGTGCCAGCAGAACTCGCAGGGGGAATAATTCACCCCTCCACTTT.

The chain is built from TRBV11-2 and TRBJ1-1; maybe TRBD1 (5 bases). From germline, CDR1 is SGHAT and CDR2 FQNNGV. The CDR3 runs 15 residues. V was cut by 5 bases and J by 7 bases, with 20 bases left in between. The chain's CDR3 is CASSPLNQGLGEAFF. The CDR3 DNA sequence: TGTGCCAGCAGCCCCCTTAACCAGGGCCTTGGTGAAGCTTTCTTT.

This clone has only a few counts. Other DNA sequences from this sample encode an identical CDR3 as well. This sequence joins TRBV5-4 and TRBJ1-2; tentative D call: TRBD1 (6 bases). CDR1 is SGHNT, CDR2 YYREEE, per germline (reference sequence). The CDR3 is 13 amino acids. The ends were cut back, 2 bases at V and 1 base at J, with 6 bases in the middle. CDR3: CASSLQGNYGYTF. The CDR3 DNA is TGTGCCAGCAGCTTACAGGGTAACTATGGCTACACCTTC.

This rearrangement joins TRBV6-2 or TRBV6-3 to TRBJ2-5; a weak D match, TRBD1 (5 bases). The germline V gene has CDR1 MNHEY and CDR2 SVGEGT. V gave up 6 bases and J gave up 5 bases, with 10 bases separating them. There are 12 residues in the CDR3. This CDR3 reads CASSGRVETQYF. The DNA of the CDR3 is TGTGCCAGCAGCGGCAGGGTCGAGACCCAGTACTTC.

The V gene is TRBV14, the J gene TRBJ2-3, with a possible D match to TRBD2 (6 bases). The CDR3 totals 17 residues. Germline values: CDR1 SGHDN, CDR2 FVKESK. V shed 2 bases and J shed 1 base, with 16 bases lying between them. The CDR3 nucleotides are TGTGCCAGCAGCCAACCAGGCGGGGTTGTGGGCACAGATACGCAGTATTTT. Its protein is CASSQPGGVVGTDTQYF.

V gene TRBV28 combines with J gene TRBJ1-5, with 8 bases that match TRBD1. CDR1 is MDHEN and CDR2 is SYDVKM in the germline V gene. The CDR3 extends over 14 amino acids. V dropped 4 bases and J dropped 9; count of bases not matched to a gene: 8. The CDR3 nucleotides are TGTGCCAGCAGTTCCCAACAGGGGGATTGGCCCCAGCATTTT. Its translation is CASSSQQGDWPQHF. The entire variable domain, with the rest obtained from reference TRBV28 and TRBJ1-5, is as follows: DVKVTQSSRYLVKRTGEKVFLECVQDMDHENMFWYRQDPGLGLRLIYFSYDVKMKEKGDIPEGYSVSREKKERFSLILESASTNQTSMYLCASSSQQGDWPQHFGDGTRLSIL.

The rearrangement uses TRBV6-4 and TRBJ1-6; D is unclear. Germline V gene sequence: CDR1 MRHNA, CDR2 SNTAGT. V gave up 6 bases and J gave up 8 bases, with 11 bases separating them. The CDR3 runs 13 residues. CDR3 bases: TGTGCCAGCAGCTTTACGAGAGATTCACCCCTCCACTTT. It translates to CASSFTRDSPLHF.